This TCR beta chain was recovered during a study of low-dose radiotherapy and immunotherapy resistance in tumors. Whole-study context: Both drugs were delivered intravenously to patients (nivolumab 240 mg every two weeks and ipilimumab 1 mg/kg every six weeks). Intravenously given cyclophosphamide 200 mg/m2 followed a two-week schedule that placed each dose one day before radiation and immunotherapy. Daily oral aspirin at 300 mg began on cycle 1 day 1 and lasted four cycles.

Specified time point: before trial treatment. The V segment lost 4 bases and the J segment 4 bases; nucleotides outside the gene matches: 7. Germline V gene sequence: CDR1 SGHRS, CDR2 YFSETQ. The CDR3 sequence is 14 residues long. Primers targeting TRAV and TRBV primed first-strand cDNA, covering alpha and beta chains. A roughly 19-cycle PCR with a constant-region primer and V-primer adapter amplified TCRs. TCRdb analysed the reads with MiXCR anew, one entry per CDR3 protein. The sample has under 90,000 distinct CDR3 sequences, around 17% seen once; the top ten hold 2.8%. Many counts were recorded for this clonotype.

The rearrangement uses TRBV5-1 and TRBJ1-1; 7 bases are shared with TRBD1. The sequence was obtained from a male donor with prostate cancer. The sequencing here drew on PBMCs, taken before treatment. For the CDR3, the DNA is TGCGCCAGCAGCCTTAGGGGGCAAGTCACTGAAGCTTTCTTT. Encoded protein: CASSLRGQVTEAFF.